Presented here are 22 T cell receptor beta chains from one specimen sequenced in a study of T cell responses to AZD1222 COVID-19 vaccine. Sequencing used immunoSEQ multiplex PCR; TCRdb keeps in-frame clones, though not all of them. The sample lists around 160,000 clones, about 93% occurring once. The sample here was peripheral blood, taken on day 0 of AZD1222 vaccination. All receptors derive from an adult in good health.

The chain uses TRBV2 and TRBJ1-5; maybe TRBD1 (6 bases). CDR1 and CDR2 from the germline V gene are SNHLY and FYNNEI. V was cut by 6 bases and J by 7 bases, with 19 bases left in between. The CDR3 spans 15 residues. CDR3 in DNA: TGTGCCAGCAGCCTCGACCCTCAGAGGGGGCAGCCCCAGCATTTT. Protein product: CASSLDPQRGQPQHF.

Only one count was recorded for this clone. The chain links TRBV27 to TRBJ2-1; 8 bases fit TRBD2. The length of the CDR3 is 12 residues. Germline V gene sequence: CDR1 MNHEY, CDR2 SMNVEV (reference sequence). Trimming at V came to 8 bases and at J to 7 bases, leaving 4 bases not matched to a gene. CDR3 bases: TGTGCCAGCGGCGGGGGGACAAATGAGCAGTTCTTC. This translates into CASGGGTNEQFF.

This clone was picked up one time. The chain is built from TRBV5-6 and TRBJ2-1; D unclear. The CDR3 has 13 residues. The ends were cut back, 2 bases at V and 2 bases at J, with 5 bases in the middle. From germline, CDR1 is SGHDT and CDR2 YYEEEE. The CDR3 loop reads CASSFGPYNEQFF. The CDR3 DNA reads as TGTGCCAGCAGCTTTGGTCCCTACAATGAGCAGTTCTTC. Looking up the rest from reference TRBV5-6 and TRBJ2-1 gives the full variable domain: DAGVTQSPTHLIKTRGQQVTLRCSPKSGHDTVSWYQQALGQGPQFIFQYYEEEERQRGNFPDRFSGHQFPNYSSELNVNALLLGDSALYLCASSFGPYNEQFFGPGTRLTVL.

The chain is built from TRBV2 and TRBJ2-3; 9 bases match TRBD1. The CDR3 sequence is 15 residues long. Trimming cost V 5 bases and J 0 bases; bases outside gene matches: 3. Germline V gene data show CDR1 as SNHLY and CDR2 as FYNNEI. CDR3 in amino acids: CASSTGTGSTDTQYF. CDR3 nucleotide sequence: TGTGCCAGCAGTACCGGGACAGGGAGCACAGATACGCAGTATTTT.

The genes are TRBV9 and TRBJ2-1; no reliable D call. In germline, CDR1 is SGDLS, CDR2 YYNGEE. Trimming took 2 bases from V and 5 from J, leaving 8 bases between them. This CDR3 is 13 amino acids long. CDR3 nucleotide sequence: TGTGCCAGCAGCGTCGGCGGACACAATGAGCAGTTCTTC. Its translation is CASSVGGHNEQFF. Complete variable domain (other parts from reference TRBV9 and TRBJ2-1): DSGVTQTPKHLITATGQRVTLRCSPRSGDLSVYWYQQSLDQGLQFLIQYYNGEERAKGNILERFSAQQFPDLHSELNLSSLELGDSALYFCASSVGGHNEQFFGPGTRLTVL.

The CDR3 region has the DNA TGTGCCAGCAGTTTAAGTGCCCTAGATACGCAGTATTTT. Protein product: CASSLSALDTQYF. V and J are TRBV27 and TRBJ2-3; D gene ambiguous. The length of the CDR3 is 13 residues. V dropped 2 bases and J dropped 5 bases, with 8 bases sitting between them. Germline assignment: CDR1 MNHEY and CDR2 SMNVEV (reference sequence).

This clone has a single count. The V call is TRBV19, the J call TRBJ2-2; the match to TRBD2 covers 9 bases. J lost 3 bases, V lost 5 bases, and 10 bases had no gene match. Germline V CDR1 and CDR2: LNHDA, SQIVND (reference sequence). The CDR3 extends over 17 amino acids. The CDR3 loop is CASSRSGRASYTGELFF. The CDR3 region has the DNA TGTGCCAGTAGTCGTAGCGGGAGAGCCTCGTACACCGGGGAGCTGTTTTTT.

The chain uses TRBV6-5 and TRBJ2-7, with D unresolved. Trimming removed 8 bases from V and 0 bases from J, with 14 bases in between. The CDR3 is 14 amino acids. The germline CDR1 and CDR2 sequences are MNHEY and SVGAGI. This CDR3 is CASDVNPGSYEQYF. As DNA, the CDR3 is TGTGCCAGCGACGTTAATCCGGGCTCCTACGAGCAGTACTTC.

V gene TRBV14 combines with J gene TRBJ2-3; 7 bases fit TRBD2. Looked up from germline, CDR1 is SGHDN and CDR2 is FVKESK. Germline trimming cut 9 bases from V and 3 bases from J; bases unmatched to any gene: 9. CDR3 length: 14 residues. DNA of the CDR3: TGTGCCAGGCTAGCGGCGGGAGAGACAGATACGCAGTATTTT. Protein: CARLAAGETDTQYF.

This clone occurred once. The V call is TRBV18, the J call TRBJ2-7; D unclear. This CDR3 spans 15 amino acids. Trimming removed 3 bases from V and 0 bases from J, with 12 bases in between. Germline loops: CDR1 KGHSH, CDR2 LQKENI. CDR3 coding DNA: TGTGCCAGCTCACCCGCCTCCAAGAGCTCCTACGAGCAGTACTTC. This translates into CASSPASKSSYEQYF.

This clone was detected once. The chain recombines TRBV19 with TRBJ1-2, with D unresolved. This CDR3 has 16 residues. V dropped 1 base and J dropped 4 bases, with 16 bases sitting between them. CDR1 and CDR2 (germline): LNHDA, SQIVND (reference sequence). CDR3 nucleotide sequence: TGTGCCAGTAGTATAGGGGCGACCGCTTACCTCTATGGCTACACCTTC. Translation: CASSIGATAYLYGYTF.

The chain links TRBV5-1 to TRBJ1-6, with a weak D call TRBD1 (5 bases). V was shortened by 0 bases and J by 7 bases, with 8 bases between the two germline ends. Per germline, CDR1 SGHRS and CDR2 YFSETQ. The CDR3 contains 14 residues. The CDR3 is CASSLDRLNSPLHF. CDR3 bases: TGCGCCAGCAGCTTGGACAGGTTGAATTCACCCCTCCACTTT.

This chain connects TRBV13 to TRBJ1-1; perhaps TRBD1 as D (5 bases). The germline CDR1 and CDR2 sequences are PRHDT and FYEKMQ (reference sequence). V lost 8 bases and J 9 bases, leaving 19 bases between the germline ends. There are 13 residues in the CDR3. The CDR3 loop is CASFTLDRSKAFF. The CDR3 bases are TGTGCCAGCTTTACCTTAGACAGATCGAAAGCTTTCTTT. Variable domain in full (rest from reference TRBV13 and TRBJ1-1): AAGVIQSPRHLIKEKRETATLKCYPIPRHDTVYWYQQGPGQDPQFLISFYEKMQSDKGSIPDRFSAQQFSDYHSELNMSSLELGDSALYFCASFTLDRSKAFFGQGTRLTVV.

Details on this clone: Other DNA sequences in the same sample also yield this CDR3. This sequence joins TRBV10-1 and TRBJ1-1, with D perhaps TRBD1 (5 bases). The CDR3 covers 13 residues. Germline values: CDR1 WNHNN, CDR2 SYGVQD (reference sequence). V was trimmed by 4 bases and J by 1 base, leaving 7 bases between them. The CDR3, as DNA: TGCGCCAGCAGTGGTGACAGGAACACTGAAGCTTTCTTT. Translation: CASSGDRNTEAFF.

This clone was counted a single time. The CDR3 DNA sequence: TGTGCCAGCAGCCAAGGCGCAGGGCGGAATGGATCACCCCTCCACTTT. Its translation is CASSQGAGRNGSPLHF. The chain couples TRBV3-1 (or the pseudogene TRBV3-2) to TRBJ1-6; D perhaps matches TRBD1 (5 bases). V dropped 1 base and J dropped 10 bases, with 17 bases sitting between them. Germline V CDR1 and CDR2: LGHDT, YNNKEL (reference sequence). This CDR3 has 16 residues.

The chain employs TRBV7-8 and TRBJ1-1, with a weak D call TRBD1 (5 bases). The length of the CDR3 is 15 residues. Germline-derived CDR1 and CDR2 are SGHVS and FQNEAQ. V was pared by 0 bases and J by 4 bases, with 12 bases between. For the CDR3, the DNA is TGTGCCAGCAGCTTAGCACCGGGGGGGAGCACTGAAGCTTTCTTT. Translated, it gives CASSLAPGGSTEAFF. The variable domain in full, with the rest retrieved from reference TRBV7-8 and TRBJ1-1, is GAGVSQSPRYKVAKRGQDVALRCDPISGHVSLFWYQQALGQGPEFLTYFQNEAQLDKSGLPSDRFFAERPEGSVSTLKIQRTQQEDSAVYLCASSLAPGGSTEAFFGQGTRLTVV.

The V and J genes are TRBV6-5 and TRBJ2-6, with 7 nucleotides matching TRBD1. Looked up from germline, CDR1 is MNHEY and CDR2 is SVGAGI. The CDR3 covers 15 residues. The V segment lost 6 bases and the J segment 4 bases; nucleotides outside the gene matches: 6. The CDR3 DNA reads as TGTGCCAGCAGACGTGACAGGGCGGGGGCCAACGTCCTGACTTTC. It encodes CASRRDRAGANVLTF.

The chain carries TRBV5-1 and TRBJ2-7, with D maybe TRBD1 (5 bases). The ends were cut back, 4 bases at V and 4 bases at J, with 9 bases in the middle. This CDR3 comprises 12 residues. In germline, CDR1 is SGHRS, CDR2 YFSETQ. In DNA form, the CDR3 reads TGCGCCAGCAGCCGGACACCTTACGAGCAGTACTTC. Translated, it gives CASSRTPYEQYF. The whole variable domain, remainder taken from reference TRBV5-1 and TRBJ2-7, is KAGVTQTPRYLIKTRGQQVTLSCSPISGHRSVSWYQQTPGQGLQFLFEYFSETQRNKGNFPGRFSGRQFSNSRSEMNVSTLELGDSALYLCASSRTPYEQYFGPGTRLTVT.

This sequence joins TRBV6-4 and TRBJ2-1, with 7 bases aligning to TRBD2. The germline V gene has CDR1 MRHNA and CDR2 SNTAGT. The CDR3 is 16 residues long. The V and J ends lost 0 bases and 2 bases, in that order; junction bases with no gene match: 4. CDR3 DNA sequence: TGTGCCAGCAGTGACTCGGGGGGGGAAGCCTACAATGAGCAGTTCTTC. Protein product: CASSDSGGEAYNEQFF.

The rearrangement joins TRBV10-3 to TRBJ2-7; 12 nucleotides align to TRBD2. Germline V gives CDR1 ENHRY, CDR2 SYGVKD. The CDR3 is 14 amino acids. J gave up 4 bases and V 4 bases, and 2 bases lay outside the gene matches. The chain's CDR3 is CAISGTSGEYEQYF. The CDR3 nucleotides read TGTGCCATCAGTGGGACTAGCGGGGAGTACGAGCAGTACTTC.

The V call is TRBV4-1, the J call TRBJ1-5, with 10 nucleotides matching TRBD1. V was clipped by 4 bases and J by 3 bases; unmatched bases: 6. The germline CDR1 and CDR2 sequences are MGHRA and YSYEKL. The CDR3 consists of 16 residues. This CDR3 is CASSRVGQGVNQPQHF. The CDR3, as DNA: TGCGCCAGCAGCCGAGTAGGACAGGGGGTCAATCAGCCCCAGCATTTT.

The chain employs TRBV4-1 and TRBJ1-5; the D gene is possibly TRBD1 (5 bases). V lost 2 bases, J lost 4 bases, and 24 bases lay in between. Germline CDR1 MGHRA, CDR2 YSYEKL. This CDR3 has 19 residues. CDR3 amino acids: CASSQLPTARVKGNQPQHF. The CDR3 DNA follows: TGCGCCAGCAGCCAACTACCGACAGCCCGAGTAAAAGGAAATCAGCCCCAGCATTTT.